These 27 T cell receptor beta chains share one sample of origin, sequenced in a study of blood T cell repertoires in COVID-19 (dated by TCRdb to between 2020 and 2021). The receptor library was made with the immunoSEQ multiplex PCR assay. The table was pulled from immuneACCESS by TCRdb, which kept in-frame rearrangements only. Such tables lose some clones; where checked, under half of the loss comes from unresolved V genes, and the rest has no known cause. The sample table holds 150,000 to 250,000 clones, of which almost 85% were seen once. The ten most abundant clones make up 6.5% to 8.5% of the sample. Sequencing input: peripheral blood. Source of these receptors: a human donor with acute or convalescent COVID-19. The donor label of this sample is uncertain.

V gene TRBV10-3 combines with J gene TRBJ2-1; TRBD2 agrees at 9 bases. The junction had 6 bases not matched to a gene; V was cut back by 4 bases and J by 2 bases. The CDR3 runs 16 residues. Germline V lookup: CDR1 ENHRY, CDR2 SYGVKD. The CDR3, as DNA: TGTGCCATCAGTGCGGCTAGCGGGACCCCCTACAATGAGCAGTTCTTC. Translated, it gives CAISAASGTPYNEQFF.

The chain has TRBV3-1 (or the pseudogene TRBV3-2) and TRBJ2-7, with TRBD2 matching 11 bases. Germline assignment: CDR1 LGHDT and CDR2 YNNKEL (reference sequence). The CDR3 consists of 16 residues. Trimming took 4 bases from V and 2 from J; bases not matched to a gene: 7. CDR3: CASSRGGTSGTYEQYF. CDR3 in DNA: TGTGCCAGCAGCCGAGGAGGGACTAGCGGAACCTACGAGCAGTACTTC.

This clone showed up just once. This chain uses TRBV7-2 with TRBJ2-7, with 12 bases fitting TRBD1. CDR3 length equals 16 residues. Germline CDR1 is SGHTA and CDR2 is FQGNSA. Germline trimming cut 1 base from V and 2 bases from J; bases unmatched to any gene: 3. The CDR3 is CASSLVGTGGAYEQYF. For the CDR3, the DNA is TGTGCCAGCAGCTTAGTAGGGACAGGGGGCGCCTACGAGCAGTACTTC.

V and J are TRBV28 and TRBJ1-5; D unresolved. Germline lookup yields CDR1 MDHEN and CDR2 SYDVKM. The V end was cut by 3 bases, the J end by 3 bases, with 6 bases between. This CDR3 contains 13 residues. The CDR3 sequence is CASSFGVNQPQHF. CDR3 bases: TGTGCCAGCAGTTTCGGAGTCAATCAGCCCCAGCATTTT. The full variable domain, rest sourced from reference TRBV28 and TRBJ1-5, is DVKVTQSSRYLVKRTGEKVFLECVQDMDHENMFWYRQDPGLGLRLIYFSYDVKMKEKGDIPEGYSVSREKKERFSLILESASTNQTSMYLCASSFGVNQPQHFGDGTRLSIL.

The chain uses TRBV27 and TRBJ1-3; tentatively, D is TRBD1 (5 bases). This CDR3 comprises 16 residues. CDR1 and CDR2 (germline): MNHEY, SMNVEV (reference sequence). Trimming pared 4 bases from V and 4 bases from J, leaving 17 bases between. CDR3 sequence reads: CASSSSQARAGNTIYF. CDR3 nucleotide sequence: TGTGCCAGCAGTTCCTCACAGGCCCGGGCGGGAAACACCATATATTTT.

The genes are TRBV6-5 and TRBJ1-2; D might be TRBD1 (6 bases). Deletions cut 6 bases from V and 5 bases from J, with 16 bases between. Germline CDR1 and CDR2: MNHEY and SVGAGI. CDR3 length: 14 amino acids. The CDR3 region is CASRAEQGPYGYTF. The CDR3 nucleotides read TGTGCCAGCAGAGCTGAGCAGGGGCCTTATGGCTACACCTTC.

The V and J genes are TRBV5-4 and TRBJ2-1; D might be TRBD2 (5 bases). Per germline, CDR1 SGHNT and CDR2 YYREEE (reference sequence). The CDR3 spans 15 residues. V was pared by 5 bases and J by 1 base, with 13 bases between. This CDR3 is CASSSEDRSYNEQFF. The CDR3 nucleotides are TGTGCCAGCAGTTCGGAGGATAGGTCCTACAATGAGCAGTTCTTC.

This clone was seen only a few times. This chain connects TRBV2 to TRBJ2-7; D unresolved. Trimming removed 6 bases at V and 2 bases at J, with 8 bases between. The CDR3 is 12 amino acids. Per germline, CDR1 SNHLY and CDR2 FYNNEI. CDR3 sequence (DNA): TGTGCCAGCAGAGATGGGCCCTACGAGCAGTACTTC. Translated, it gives CASRDGPYEQYF.

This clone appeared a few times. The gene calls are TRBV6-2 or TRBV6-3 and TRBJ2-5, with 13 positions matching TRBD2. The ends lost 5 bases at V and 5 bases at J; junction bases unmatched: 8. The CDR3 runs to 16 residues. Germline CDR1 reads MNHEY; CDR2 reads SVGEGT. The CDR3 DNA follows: TGTGCCAGCAGTCACACTAGCGGGAGGGCCTTTGAGACCCAGTACTTC. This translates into CASSHTSGRAFETQYF.

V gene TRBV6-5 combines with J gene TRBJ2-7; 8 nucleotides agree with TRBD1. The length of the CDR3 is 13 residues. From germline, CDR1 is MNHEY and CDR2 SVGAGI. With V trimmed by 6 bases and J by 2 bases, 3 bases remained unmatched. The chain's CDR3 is CASSRGQAYEQYF. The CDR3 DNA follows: TGTGCCAGCAGCAGGGGACAGGCCTACGAGCAGTACTTC.

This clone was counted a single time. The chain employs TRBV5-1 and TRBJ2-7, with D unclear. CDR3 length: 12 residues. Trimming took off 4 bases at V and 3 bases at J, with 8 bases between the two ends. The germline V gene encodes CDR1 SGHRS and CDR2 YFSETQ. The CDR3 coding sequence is TGCGCCAGCAGCCAGAACGTCTACGAGCAGTACTTC. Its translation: CASSQNVYEQYF.

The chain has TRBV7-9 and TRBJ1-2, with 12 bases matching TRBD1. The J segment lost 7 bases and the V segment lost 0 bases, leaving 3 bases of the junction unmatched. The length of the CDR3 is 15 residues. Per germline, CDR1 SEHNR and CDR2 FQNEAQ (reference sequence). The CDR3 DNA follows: TGTGCCAGCAGCTTAGCTGGGACAGGGGGCTTTGGCTACACCTTC. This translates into CASSLAGTGGFGYTF.

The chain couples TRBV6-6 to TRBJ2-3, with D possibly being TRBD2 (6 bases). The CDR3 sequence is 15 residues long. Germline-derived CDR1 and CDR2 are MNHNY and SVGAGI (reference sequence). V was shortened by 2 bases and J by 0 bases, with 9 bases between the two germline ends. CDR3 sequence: CASSYLSGSTDTQYF. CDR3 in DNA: TGTGCCAGCAGTTACCTCAGCGGGAGCACAGATACGCAGTATTTT.

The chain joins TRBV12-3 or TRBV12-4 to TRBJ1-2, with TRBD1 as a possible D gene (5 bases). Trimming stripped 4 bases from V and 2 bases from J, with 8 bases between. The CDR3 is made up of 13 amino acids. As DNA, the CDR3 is TGTGCCAGCAGTTCACAGGAGAACTATGGCTACACCTTC. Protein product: CASSSQENYGYTF.

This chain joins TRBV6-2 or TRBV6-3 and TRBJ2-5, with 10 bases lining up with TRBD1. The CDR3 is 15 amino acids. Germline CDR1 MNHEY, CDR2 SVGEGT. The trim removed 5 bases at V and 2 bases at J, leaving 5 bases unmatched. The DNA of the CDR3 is TGTGCCAGCAGTGACAGGGGGCCATCACAAGAGACCCAGTACTTC. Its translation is CASSDRGPSQETQYF.

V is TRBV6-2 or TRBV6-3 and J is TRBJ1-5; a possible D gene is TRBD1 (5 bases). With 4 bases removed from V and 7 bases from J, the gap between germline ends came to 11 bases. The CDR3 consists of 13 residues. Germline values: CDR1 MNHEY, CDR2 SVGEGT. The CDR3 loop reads CASSFGYRQPQHF. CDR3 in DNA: TGTGCCAGCAGTTTCGGGTACAGGCAGCCCCAGCATTTT.

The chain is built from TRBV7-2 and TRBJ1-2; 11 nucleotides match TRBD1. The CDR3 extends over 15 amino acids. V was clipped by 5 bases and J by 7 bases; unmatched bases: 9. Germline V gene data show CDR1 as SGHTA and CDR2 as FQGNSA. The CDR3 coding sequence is TGTGCCAGCAGCGTTCCGGGACAGGGGGTTCTTGGCTACACCTTC. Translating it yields CASSVPGQGVLGYTF.

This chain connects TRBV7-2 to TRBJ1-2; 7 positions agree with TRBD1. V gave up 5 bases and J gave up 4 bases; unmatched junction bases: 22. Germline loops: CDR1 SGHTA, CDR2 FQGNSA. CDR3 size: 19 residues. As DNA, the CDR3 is TGTGCCAGCAGCCCCCAACCGTTCCCCGGGACAGTCTCTGGCTATGGCTACACCTTC. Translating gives CASSPQPFPGTVSGYGYTF.

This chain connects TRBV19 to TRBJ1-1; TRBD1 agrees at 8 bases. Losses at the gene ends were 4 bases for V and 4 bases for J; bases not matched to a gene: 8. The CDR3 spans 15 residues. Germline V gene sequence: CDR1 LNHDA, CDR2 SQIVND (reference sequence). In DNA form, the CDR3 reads TGTGCCAGTAGTACTCGGGACAGGTTGGTCACTGAAGCTTTCTTT. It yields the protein CASSTRDRLVTEAFF.

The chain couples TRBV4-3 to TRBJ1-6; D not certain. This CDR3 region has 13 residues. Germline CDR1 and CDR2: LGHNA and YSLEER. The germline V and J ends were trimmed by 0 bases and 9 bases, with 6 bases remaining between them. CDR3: CASSQDPGSPLHF. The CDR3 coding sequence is TGCGCCAGCAGCCAAGATCCCGGTTCACCCCTCCACTTT.

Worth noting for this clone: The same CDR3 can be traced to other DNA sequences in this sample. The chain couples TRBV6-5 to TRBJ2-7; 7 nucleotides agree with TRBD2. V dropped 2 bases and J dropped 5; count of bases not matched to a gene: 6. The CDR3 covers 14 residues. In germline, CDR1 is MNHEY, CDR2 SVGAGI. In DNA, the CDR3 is TGTGCCAGCAGTTACCGGGCGGGAGTAGACGAGCAGTACTTC. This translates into CASSYRAGVDEQYF.

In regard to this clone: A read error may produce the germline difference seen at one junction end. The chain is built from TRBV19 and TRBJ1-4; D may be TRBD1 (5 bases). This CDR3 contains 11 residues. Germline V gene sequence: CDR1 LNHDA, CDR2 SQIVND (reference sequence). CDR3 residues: CASSIHRSFKF. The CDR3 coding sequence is TGTGCCAGTAGTATCCACAGGAGCTTCAAGTTC.

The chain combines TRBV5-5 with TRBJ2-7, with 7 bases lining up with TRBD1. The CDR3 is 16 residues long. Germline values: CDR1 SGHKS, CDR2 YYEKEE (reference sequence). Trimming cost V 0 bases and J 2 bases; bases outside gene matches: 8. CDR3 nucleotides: TGTGCCAGCAGCTTGGTAGGACAGGCCTCACCCTACGAGCAGTACTTC. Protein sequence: CASSLVGQASPYEQYF.

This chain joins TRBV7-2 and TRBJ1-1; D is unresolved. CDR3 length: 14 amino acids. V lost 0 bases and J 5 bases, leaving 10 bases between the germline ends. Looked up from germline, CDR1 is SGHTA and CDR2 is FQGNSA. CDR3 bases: TGTGCCAGCAGCTTAGCCGAGGTTCGGACTGAAGCTTTCTTT. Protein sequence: CASSLAEVRTEAFF.

Here the CDR3 reads CSGQGSDTQYF. CDR3 DNA: TGCAGCGGCCAGGGGTCAGATACGCAGTATTTT. V is TRBV20-1 and J is TRBJ2-3; TRBD1 is a possible D gene (6 bases). Germline assignment: CDR1 DFQATT and CDR2 SNEGSKA (reference sequence). The CDR3 has 11 residues.

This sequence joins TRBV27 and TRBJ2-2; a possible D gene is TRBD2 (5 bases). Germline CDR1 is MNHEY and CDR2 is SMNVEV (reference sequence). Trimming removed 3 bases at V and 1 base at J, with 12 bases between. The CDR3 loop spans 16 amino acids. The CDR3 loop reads CASSLRSGGNTGELFF. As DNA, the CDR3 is TGTGCCAGCAGTTTGCGGAGCGGAGGGAACACCGGGGAGCTGTTTTTT.

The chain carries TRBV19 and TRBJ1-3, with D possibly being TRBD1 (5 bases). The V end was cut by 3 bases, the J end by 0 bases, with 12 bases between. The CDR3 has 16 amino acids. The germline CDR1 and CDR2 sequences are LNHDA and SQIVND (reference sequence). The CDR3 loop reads CASSISGSASGNTIYF. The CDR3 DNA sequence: TGTGCCAGTAGTATCTCAGGGTCGGCCTCTGGAAACACCATATATTTT.